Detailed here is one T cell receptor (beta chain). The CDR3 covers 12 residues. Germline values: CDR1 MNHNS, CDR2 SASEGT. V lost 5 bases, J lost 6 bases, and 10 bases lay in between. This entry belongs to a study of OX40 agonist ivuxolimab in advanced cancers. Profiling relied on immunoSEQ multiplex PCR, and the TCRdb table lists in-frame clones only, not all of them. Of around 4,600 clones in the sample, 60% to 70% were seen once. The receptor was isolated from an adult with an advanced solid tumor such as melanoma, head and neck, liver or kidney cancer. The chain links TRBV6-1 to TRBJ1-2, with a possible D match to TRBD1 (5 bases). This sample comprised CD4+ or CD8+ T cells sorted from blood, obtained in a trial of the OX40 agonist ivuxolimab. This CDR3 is CASSLIGDGYTF. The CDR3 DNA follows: TGTGCCAGCAGTCTAATAGGGGATGGCTACACCTTC.